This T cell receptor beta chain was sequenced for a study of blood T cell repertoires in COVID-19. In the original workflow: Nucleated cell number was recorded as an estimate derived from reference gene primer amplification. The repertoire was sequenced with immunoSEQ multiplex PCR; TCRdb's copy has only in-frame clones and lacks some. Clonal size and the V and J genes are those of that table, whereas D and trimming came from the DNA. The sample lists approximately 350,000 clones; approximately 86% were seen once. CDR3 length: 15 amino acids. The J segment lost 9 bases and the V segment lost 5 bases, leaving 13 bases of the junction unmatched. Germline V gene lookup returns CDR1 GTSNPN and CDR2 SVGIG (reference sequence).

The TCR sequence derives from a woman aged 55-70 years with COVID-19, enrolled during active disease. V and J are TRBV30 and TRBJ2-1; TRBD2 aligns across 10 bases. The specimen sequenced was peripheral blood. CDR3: CAWDRTSGVSGEQFF. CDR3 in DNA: TGTGCCTGGGACCGGACTAGCGGAGTCTCTGGTGAGCAGTTCTTC.